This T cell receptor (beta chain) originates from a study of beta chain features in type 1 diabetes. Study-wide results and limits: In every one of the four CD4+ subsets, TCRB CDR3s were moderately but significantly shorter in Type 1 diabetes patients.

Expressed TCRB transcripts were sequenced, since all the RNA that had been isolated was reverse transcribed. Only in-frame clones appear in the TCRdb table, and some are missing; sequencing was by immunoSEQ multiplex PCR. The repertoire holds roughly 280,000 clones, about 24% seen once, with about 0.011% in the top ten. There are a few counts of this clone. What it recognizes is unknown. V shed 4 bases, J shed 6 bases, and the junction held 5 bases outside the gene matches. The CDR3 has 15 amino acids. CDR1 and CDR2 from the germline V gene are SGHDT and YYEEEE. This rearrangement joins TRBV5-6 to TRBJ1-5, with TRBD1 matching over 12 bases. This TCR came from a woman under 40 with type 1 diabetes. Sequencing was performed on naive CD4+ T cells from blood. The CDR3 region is CASSGGQGASQPQHF. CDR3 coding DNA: TGTGCCAGCAGCGGGGGACAGGGGGCGTCTCAGCCCCAGCATTTT. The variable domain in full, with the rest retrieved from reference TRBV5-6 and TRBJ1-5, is DAGVTQSPTHLIKTRGQQVTLRCSPKSGHDTVSWYQQALGQGPQFIFQYYEEEERQRGNFPDRFSGHQFPNYSSELNVNALLLGDSALYLCASSGGQGASQPQHFGDGTRLSIL.